One and the same sample provided the 14 T cell receptor beta chains below, sequenced in a study of T cells after yellow fever vaccination. TCRdb reprocessed the 5' RACE reads via MiXCR and lists one record per CDR3 protein. The sample holds 300,000 to 350,000 distinct CDR3 sequences, about 4% seen once. This material consisted of PBMCs, taken 5 days after the yellow fever booster vaccination. The source of these receptors is a young man who received the YFV17D yellow fever vaccine.

This clonotype was recorded many times. The rearrangement uses TRBV4-3 and TRBJ2-3; D is ambiguous. Germline loops: CDR1 LGHNA, CDR2 YSLEER. The length of the CDR3 is 18 residues. The germline V and J ends were trimmed by 4 bases and 4 bases, with 24 bases remaining between them. The CDR3 sequence: CASSRQVGISSTPDTQYF. In DNA form, the CDR3 reads TGCGCCAGCAGCCGACAAGTTGGGATATCGAGCACGCCAGATACGCAGTATTTT.

The chain has TRBV7-9 and TRBJ2-3, with D maybe TRBD2 (5 bases). Per the germline V gene, CDR1 is SEHNR and CDR2 is FQNEAQ (reference sequence). Trimming removed 5 bases at V and 6 bases at J, with 15 bases between. CDR3 length: 14 amino acids. For the CDR3, the DNA is TGTGCCAGCAGCAAGGACTCCCTCACGGATACGCAGTATTTT. It codes for CASSKDSLTDTQYF.

The gene calls are TRBV29-1 and TRBJ2-2; 8 nucleotides align to TRBD1. The germline gives CDR1 SQVTM, CDR2 ANQGSEA. V trimming: 7 bases; J trimming: 5 bases; junction bases outside the gene matches: 15. The CDR3 is 16 amino acids. DNA of the CDR3: TGCAGCGCTACGGCAGGGGGCGGTCGGGGAACCGGGGAGCTGTTTTTT. This gives the protein CSATAGGGRGTGELFF.

This clonotype was seen only a few times. The V call is TRBV21-1, the J call TRBJ2-1; the table calls TRBD2, which could not be checked here. TRBV21-1 is a known pseudogene. This CDR3 contains 18 residues. For the CDR3, the DNA is TGTGCCAGCAGCAAAAAAAGATTTCCACTAGCCCCCTACAATGAGCAGTTCTTC. Amino acids: CASSKKRFPLAPYNEQFF.

This clonotype has just a few counts. The chain employs TRBV11-2 and TRBJ2-5; D not resolved. This CDR3 is built from 11 residues. V was trimmed by 3 bases and J by 5 bases, leaving 4 bases between them. In germline, CDR1 is SGHAT, CDR2 FQNNGV. CDR3 sequence (DNA): TGTGCCAGCAGCTTCTTCGAGACCCAGTACTTC. It yields the protein CASSFFETQYF.

The rearrangement joins TRBV7-2 to TRBJ1-5; 12 bases align to TRBD1. Per germline, CDR1 SGHTA and CDR2 FQGNSA. This CDR3 contains 17 residues. V lost 5 bases, J lost 3 bases, and 8 bases stayed unmatched. The DNA for the CDR3 is TGTGCCAGCAGCGATAGCCGGGGACAGGGGGCCAATCAGCCCCAGCATTTT. Translated, it gives CASSDSRGQGANQPQHF.

In its sample, this clonotype was seen a few times. This sequence joins TRBV12-3 or TRBV12-4 and TRBJ2-1; TRBD2 matches at 9 bases. This CDR3 is 16 amino acids long. The V and J ends lost 5 bases and 7 bases, in that order; junction bases with no gene match: 12. The CDR3 is CASSQYRRGGRNEQFF. Written as DNA, the CDR3 is TGTGCCAGCAGTCAATATCGGCGGGGGGGCAGGAATGAGCAGTTCTTC.

The chain couples TRBV6-2 or TRBV6-3 to TRBJ1-1, with no clear D. CDR3 size: 14 residues. Germline CDR1 reads MNHEY; CDR2 reads SVGEGT. V was trimmed by 5 bases and J by 0 bases, leaving 10 bases between them. The CDR3 protein is CASSPHTMNTEAFF. The CDR3 DNA is TGTGCCAGCAGTCCCCACACCATGAACACTGAAGCTTTCTTT.

This clonotype was counted a few times. The V and J genes are TRBV9 and TRBJ1-6; 7 nucleotides agree with TRBD1. The CDR3 sequence is 14 residues long. Trimming cost V 4 bases and J 6 bases; bases outside gene matches: 4. Germline CDR1 is SGDLS and CDR2 is YYNGEE. CDR3: CASSLRQGNSPLHF. The DNA for the CDR3 is TGTGCCAGCAGCCTCAGACAGGGTAATTCACCCCTCCACTTT.

In this sample, this clonotype turned up a few times. J is TRBJ2-1 and V is TRBV29-1; 8 bases fit TRBD2. J gave up 6 bases and V 3 bases, and 10 bases lay outside the gene matches. The CDR3 has 15 amino acids. Germline assignment: CDR1 SQVTM and CDR2 ANQGSEA. This CDR3 is CSVDPLSGGRNEQFF. In DNA, the CDR3 is TGCAGCGTTGACCCCCTCAGCGGGGGCCGCAATGAGCAGTTCTTC.

This clonotype came up many times. The chain has TRBV5-1 and TRBJ1-1; D unresolved. Germline V CDR1 and CDR2: SGHRS, YFSETQ. Trimming removed 2 bases from V and 4 bases from J, with 9 bases in between. CDR3 length: 13 amino acids. The DNA for the CDR3 is TGCGCCAGCAGCTTTAAGTCTGGCACTGAAGCTTTCTTT. Its protein product is CASSFKSGTEAFF.

The genes are TRBV5-4 and TRBJ2-7, with 9 bases lining up with TRBD2. Trimming cost V 4 bases and J 6 bases; bases outside gene matches: 20. Germline V gene sequence: CDR1 SGHNT, CDR2 YYREEE (reference sequence). The CDR3 is 18 amino acids. This chain's CDR3 is CASSPKGGGGAFLFEQYF. The CDR3 nucleotides are TGTGCCAGCAGCCCCAAGGGTGGCGGGGGGGCCTTTTTATTCGAGCAGTACTTC.

This clonotype was recorded many times. The rearrangement links TRBV4-2 to TRBJ1-2; D is uncertain. Trimming pared 0 bases from V and 1 base from J, leaving 9 bases between. Germline lookup yields CDR1 LGHNA and CDR2 YNFKEQ. This CDR3 is 15 amino acids long. The CDR3 protein is CASSQETGSNYGYTF. CDR3 nucleotides: TGTGCCAGCAGCCAAGAAACGGGCAGTAACTATGGCTACACCTTC.

This clonotype appeared many times. This chain joins TRBV5-5 and TRBJ2-3, with D perhaps TRBD2 (5 bases). V was cut by 4 bases and J by 4 bases, with 19 bases left in between. Germline V gives CDR1 SGHKS, CDR2 YYEKEE (reference sequence). The CDR3 loop spans 16 amino acids. CDR3 DNA sequence: TGTGCCAGCAGCCCCTTGGTGAGGGTTGGGCCAGATACGCAGTATTTT. Amino acid sequence: CASSPLVRVGPDTQYF.